A selection of T cell receptor beta chains follows, all from one sample in a study of T cells in Graves' hyperthyroidism and ophthalmopathy. From the multiplex PCR reads, TCRdb called clonotypes with MiXCR, one entry per CDR3 protein. The table has roughly 250,000 distinct CDR3 sequences, about 20% seen once; the top ten hold around 60%. The sample comprised blood. The receptors here all came from a man aged 30 to 39 with Graves' ophthalmopathy. The CDR3 runs from the conserved cysteine through the conserved F or W. The order of the fields is CDR3 length, V gene, J gene, CDR3 protein.

len: 14; v_gene: TRBV28; j_gene: TRBJ2-2; CDR3aa: CASRQQGNTGELFF
len: 17; v_gene: TRBV4-1; j_gene: TRBJ2-7; CDR3aa: CASSQRYGTSGMYEQYF
len: 13; v_gene: TRBV20-1; j_gene: TRBJ1-2; CDR3aa: CSASADRFYGYTF
len: 14; v_gene: TRBV12-5; j_gene: TRBJ2-7; CDR3aa: CASGARGLADEQYF
len: 13; v_gene: TRBV30; j_gene: TRBJ2-3; CDR3aa: CAWSVLGGDTQYF
len: 13; v_gene: TRBV14; j_gene: TRBJ2-7; CDR3aa: CASSQDVGYEQYF
len: 16; v_gene: TRBV3-1; j_gene: TRBJ2-5; CDR3aa: CASSQDARGQGGTQYF
len: 14; v_gene: TRBV11-2; j_gene: TRBJ1-1; CDR3aa: CASSLGRKNTEAFF
len: 15; v_gene: TRBV5-1; j_gene: TRBJ2-5; CDR3aa: CASSSGAGGTETQYF
len: 15; v_gene: TRBV7-2; j_gene: TRBJ2-1; CDR3aa: CASSLGGRSYNEQFF
len: 14; v_gene: TRBV7-6; j_gene: TRBJ2-1; CDR3aa: CASSLALTGRGQFF
len: 18; v_gene: TRBV19; j_gene: TRBJ2-1; CDR3aa: CASSIEPPSSGAANEQFF
len: 15; v_gene: TRBV25-1; j_gene: TRBJ1-6; CDR3aa: CASSDPPEYNSPLHF
len: 19; v_gene: TRBV12-3/TRBV12-4; j_gene: TRBJ2-2; CDR3aa: CASSHGFQGLAGATGELFF
len: 15; v_gene: TRBV6-5; j_gene: TRBJ1-1; CDR3aa: CASSYSAVGVTEAFF
len: 13; v_gene: TRBV20-1; j_gene: TRBJ1-1; CDR3aa: CSARDGRGTEAFF
len: 15; v_gene: TRBV11-2; j_gene: TRBJ2-7; CDR3aa: CASSQGAGGSYEQYF
len: 17; v_gene: TRBV6-2/TRBV6-3; j_gene: TRBJ1-5; CDR3aa: CASSFPGQGVGNQPQHF
len: 16; v_gene: TRBV6-1; j_gene: TRBJ2-1; CDR3aa: CASTRDGLPEYNEQFF
len: 15; v_gene: TRBV20-1; j_gene: TRBJ2-3; CDR3aa: CSAREARASTDTQYF
len: 15; v_gene: TRBV7-2; j_gene: TRBJ2-3; CDR3aa: CASSDRGVSTDTQYF
len: 13; v_gene: TRBV20-1; j_gene: TRBJ2-7; CDR3aa: CSASPGRSYEQYF
len: 16; v_gene: TRBV9; j_gene: TRBJ2-3; CDR3aa: CASSVARTSGADTQYF
len: 19; v_gene: TRBV2; j_gene: TRBJ2-5; CDR3aa: CASSEFVLGGRAFVETQYF
len: 15; v_gene: TRBV6-1; j_gene: TRBJ1-6; CDR3aa: CASSERTGEGSPLHF